This TCR beta chain was identified during a study of OX40 agonist ivuxolimab in advanced cancers. The CDR3 sequence is 13 residues long. Per germline, CDR1 SEHNR and CDR2 FQNEAQ (reference sequence). V lost 5 bases and J 6 bases, leaving 11 bases between the germline ends. Some clones are missing from TCRdb's copy, which holds only in-frame ones; the method was immunoSEQ multiplex PCR. The table records roughly 73,000 clones, roughly 80% of them present only once. Source: CD4+ or CD8+ T cells sorted from blood, taken in a trial of the OX40 agonist ivuxolimab. This sequence was found in an adult with an advanced solid tumor such as melanoma, head and neck, liver or kidney cancer. The chain is built from TRBV7-9 and TRBJ2-1, with D uncertain. The CDR3 sequence: CASSQRLINEQFF. Written as DNA, the CDR3 is TGTGCCAGCAGCCAGAGACTGATCAATGAGCAGTTCTTC.